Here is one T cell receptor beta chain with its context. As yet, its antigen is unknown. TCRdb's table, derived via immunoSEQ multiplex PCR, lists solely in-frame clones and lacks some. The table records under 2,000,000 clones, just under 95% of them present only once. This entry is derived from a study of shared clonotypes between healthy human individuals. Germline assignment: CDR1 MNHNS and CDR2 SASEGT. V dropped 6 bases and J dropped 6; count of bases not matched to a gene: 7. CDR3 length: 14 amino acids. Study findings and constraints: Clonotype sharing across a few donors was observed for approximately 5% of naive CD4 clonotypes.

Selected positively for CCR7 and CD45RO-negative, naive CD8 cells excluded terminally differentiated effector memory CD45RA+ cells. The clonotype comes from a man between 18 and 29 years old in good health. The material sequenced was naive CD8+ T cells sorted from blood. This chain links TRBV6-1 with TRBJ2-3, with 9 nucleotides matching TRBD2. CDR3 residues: CASRRGTSLDTQYF. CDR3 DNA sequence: TGTGCCAGCAGGAGGGGGACTAGCCTGGATACGCAGTATTTT.